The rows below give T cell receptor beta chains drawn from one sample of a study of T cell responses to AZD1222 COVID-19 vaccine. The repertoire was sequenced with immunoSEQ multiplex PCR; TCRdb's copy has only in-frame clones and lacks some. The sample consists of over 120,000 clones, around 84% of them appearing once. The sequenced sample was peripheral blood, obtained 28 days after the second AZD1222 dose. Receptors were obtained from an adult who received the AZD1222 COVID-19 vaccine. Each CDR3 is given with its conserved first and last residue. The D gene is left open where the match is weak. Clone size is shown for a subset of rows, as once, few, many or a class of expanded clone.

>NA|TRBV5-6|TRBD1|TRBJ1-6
CASSLEGTGVSPLHF
TGTGCCAGCAGCTTGGAAGGGACAGGGGTGTCACCCCTCCACTTT
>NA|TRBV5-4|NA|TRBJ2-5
CASSVTPQETQYF
TGTGCCAGCAGCGTGACACCTCAAGAGACCCAGTACTTC
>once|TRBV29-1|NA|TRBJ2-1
CSVPPTGGSYNEQFF
TGCAGCGTGCCCCCGACAGGCGGCTCCTACAATGAGCAGTTCTTC
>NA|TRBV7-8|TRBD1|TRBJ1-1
CASSPSQGAAFF
TGTGCCAGCAGCCCGTCCCAGGGGGCCGCTTTCTTT
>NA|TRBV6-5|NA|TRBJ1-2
CASNPMRYGYTF
TGTGCCAGCAACCCCATGCGTTATGGCTACACCTTC
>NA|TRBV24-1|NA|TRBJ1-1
CATTLPPGALNTEAFF
TGTGCCACCACTCTACCCCCAGGGGCTCTGAACACTGAAGCTTTCTTT
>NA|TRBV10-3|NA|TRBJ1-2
CAISEMESGGYTF
TGTGCCATCAGTGAGATGGAAAGTGGTGGCTACACCTTC
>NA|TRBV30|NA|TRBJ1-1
CAWSLGITEAFF
TGTGCCTGGAGTCTAGGGATAACTGAAGCTTTCTTT
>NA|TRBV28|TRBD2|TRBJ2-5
CASSPTSGSIQETQYF
TGTGCCAGCAGTCCAACTAGCGGGAGCATCCAAGAGACCCAGTACTTC
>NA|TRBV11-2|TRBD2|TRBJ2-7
CASSLDALAGRNEQYF
TGTGCCAGCAGCTTAGATGCACTAGCGGGTCGAAACGAGCAGTACTTC
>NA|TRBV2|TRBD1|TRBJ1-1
CASRDRGTAEAFF
TGTGCCAGCAGGGACAGGGGGACTGCTGAAGCTTTCTTT
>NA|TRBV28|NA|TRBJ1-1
CATTPHGVGRGTEAFF
TGTGCCACAACTCCCCACGGGGTCGGCAGGGGCACTGAAGCTTTCTTT
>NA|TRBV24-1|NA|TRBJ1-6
CATSEGLRSPLHF
TGTGCCACCAGTGAGGGCTTACGTTCACCCCTCCACTTT